Presented here are 4 T cell receptor beta chains from one specimen sequenced in a study of blood T cell repertoires in COVID-19. Libraries were prepared by immunoSEQ multiplex PCR; TCRdb keeps only in-frame clonotypes and omits some of them. The table includes tens of thousands of clones, around 90% detected once. Sequences were obtained from peripheral blood. The receptors come from a human donor in a cohort sampled during active COVID-19.

The CDR3 loop is CAGGTGDTDTQYF. CDR3 nucleotides: TGCGCCGGGGGGACGGGCGACACAGATACGCAGTATTTT. The V call is TRBV5-1, the J call TRBJ2-3, with D possibly matching TRBD2 (6 bases). The CDR3 is 13 amino acids. Germline values: CDR1 SGHRS, CDR2 YFSETQ. V was clipped by 10 bases and J by 2 bases, with 14 bases between them. Complete variable domain (other parts from reference TRBV5-1 and TRBJ2-3): KAGVTQTPRYLIKTRGQQVTLSCSPISGHRSVSWYQQTPGQGLQFLFEYFSETQRNKGNFPGRFSGRQFSNSRSEMNVSTLELGDSALYLCAGGTGDTDTQYFGPGTRLTVL.

This rearrangement joins TRBV6-5 to TRBJ2-2, with D possibly matching TRBD2 (5 bases). Between the trimmed V and J ends, which lost 5 bases and 3 bases, there was a span of 10 bases. The CDR3 is 14 amino acids. CDR1 is MNHEY, CDR2 SVGAGI, per germline. The CDR3 nucleotides read TGTGCCAGCAGTCCCTACGGGGACACCGGGGAGCTGTTTTTT. Protein product: CASSPYGDTGELFF.

The rearrangement uses TRBV5-4 and TRBJ2-3; TRBD1 aligns across 11 bases. This CDR3 comprises 15 residues. Germline CDR1 is SGHNT and CDR2 is YYREEE (reference sequence). V gave up 4 bases and J gave up 5 bases; unmatched junction bases: 6. CDR3 coding DNA: TGTGCCAGCAGCCAAAAAGGGACAGGGGGAGATACGCAGTATTTT. It specifies CASSQKGTGGDTQYF.

This chain uses TRBV3-1 (or the pseudogene TRBV3-2) with TRBJ1-5; D possibly corresponds to TRBD1 (6 bases). This CDR3 has 16 amino acids. The V end lost 6 bases, the J end lost 1 base, and 16 bases lay between the germline ends. Germline-derived CDR1 and CDR2 are LGHDT and YNNKEL (reference sequence). The CDR3 DNA sequence: TGTGCCAGCAGGACCGAACAGGGCTCAAGCAATCAGCCCCAGCATTTT. As protein: CASRTEQGSSNQPQHF.